This T cell receptor beta chain emerged from a study of cytomegalovirus exposure and HLA in healthy donors. 60 Vbeta and 13 Jbeta primers were used in PCR. Data came from immunoSEQ multiplex PCR; TCRdb stores just in-frame clones and leaves some out. In the table there are over 150,000 clones, about two thirds of which are singletons. In nominal health when sampled, donors likely had unrecorded immune exposures nonetheless. The CDR3 spans 13 residues. From germline, CDR1 is SGHTA and CDR2 FQGNSA. Deletions cut 2 bases from V and 4 bases from J, with 8 bases between. About this clone: This same CDR3 is encoded by further DNA sequences in the sample.

The clonotype originates from a woman aged 18-29 years in good health and CMV-seropositive. What was sequenced was PBMCs. V usage is TRBV7-2 and J usage is TRBJ2-5, with D possibly being TRBD1 (5 bases). The CDR3 DNA reads TGTGCCAGCAGCTTACAGGGCAGAGAGACCCAGTACTTC. Its translation is CASSLQGRETQYF.